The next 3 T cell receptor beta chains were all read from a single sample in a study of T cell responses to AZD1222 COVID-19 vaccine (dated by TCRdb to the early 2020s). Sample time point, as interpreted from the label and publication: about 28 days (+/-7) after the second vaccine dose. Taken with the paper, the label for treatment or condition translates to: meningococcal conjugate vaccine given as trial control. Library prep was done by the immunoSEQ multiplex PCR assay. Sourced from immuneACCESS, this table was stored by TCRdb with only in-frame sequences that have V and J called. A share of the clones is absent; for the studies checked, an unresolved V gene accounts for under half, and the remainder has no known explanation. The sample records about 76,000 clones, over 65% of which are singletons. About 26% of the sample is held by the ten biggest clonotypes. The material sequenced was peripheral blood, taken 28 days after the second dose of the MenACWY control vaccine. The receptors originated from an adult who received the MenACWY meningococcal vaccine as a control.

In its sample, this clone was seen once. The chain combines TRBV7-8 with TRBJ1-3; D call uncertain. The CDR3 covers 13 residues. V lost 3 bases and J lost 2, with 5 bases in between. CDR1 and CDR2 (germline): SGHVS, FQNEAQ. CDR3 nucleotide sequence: TGTGCCAGCAGCTTTTCGGCTGGAAACACCATATATTTT. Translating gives CASSFSAGNTIYF.

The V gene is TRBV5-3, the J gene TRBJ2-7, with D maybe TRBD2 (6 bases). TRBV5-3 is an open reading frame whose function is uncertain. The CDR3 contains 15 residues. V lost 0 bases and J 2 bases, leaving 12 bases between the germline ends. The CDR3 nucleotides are TGTGCCAGAAGCTTGGATGCGGGAACCGCCTACGAGCAGTACTTC. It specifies CARSLDAGTAYEQYF.

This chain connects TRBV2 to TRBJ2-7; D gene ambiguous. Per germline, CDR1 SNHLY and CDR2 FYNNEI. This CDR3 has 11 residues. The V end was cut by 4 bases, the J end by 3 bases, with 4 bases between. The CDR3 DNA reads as TGTGCCAGCAGTGCTGGCTACGAGCAGTACTTC. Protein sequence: CASSAGYEQYF.